Listed here are 31 T cell receptor beta chains from one sample, sequenced in a study of T cell repertoires in ileal Crohn's disease. Using immunoSEQ multiplex PCR, the repertoire was profiled, and TCRdb retains in-frame clones only, with some absent. The table includes 15,000 or so clones, just over 90% detected once. What was sequenced was ileal tissue. These receptors all stem from an adult with Crohn's disease.

This clone was counted a few times. CDR3 protein: CASSPNRGPQETQYF. The CDR3 DNA reads TGTGCCAGCAGCCCCAACAGGGGTCCTCAAGAGACCCAGTACTTC. The gene calls are TRBV5-4 and TRBJ2-5; 7 nucleotides match TRBD1. The CDR3 covers 15 residues. Germline CDR1 and CDR2: SGHNT and YYREEE (reference sequence). The trim removed 4 bases at V and 2 bases at J, leaving 8 bases unmatched.

This chain joins TRBV5-1 and TRBJ2-5; TRBD2 agrees at 10 bases. The CDR3 loop spans 16 amino acids. Trimming at V came to 1 base and at J to 3 bases, leaving 6 bases not matched to a gene. Germline CDR1 SGHRS, CDR2 YFSETQ. CDR3 bases: TGCGCCAGCAGCTTGCTCCCTAGCGGGGGAGAAGAGACCCAGTACTTC. Translating gives CASSLLPSGGEETQYF.

This clone was detected only once. V gene TRBV7-3 combines with J gene TRBJ2-2; 8 bases match TRBD2. Germline trimming cut 4 bases from V and 2 bases from J; bases unmatched to any gene: 6. Per the germline V gene, CDR1 is SGHTA and CDR2 is FQGTGA. The CDR3 length is 16 residues. CDR3 nucleotides: TGTGCCAGCAGCTCCCGAGCGGGGGCCAACACCGGGGAGCTGTTTTTT. Protein: CASSSRAGANTGELFF.

The rearrangement links TRBV6-6 to TRBJ1-6, with D maybe TRBD1 (6 bases). Looked up from germline, CDR1 is MNHNY and CDR2 is SVGAGI (reference sequence). The CDR3 length is 14 residues. V shed 0 bases and J shed 9 bases, with 9 bases lying between them. In DNA, the CDR3 is TGTGCCAGCAGTTACTCAGGCAGGGGTTCACCCCTCCACTTT. Amino acids: CASSYSGRGSPLHF.

The CDR3 spells CASSWGQGVGNEQFF. DNA for the CDR3: TGTGCCAGCAGTTGGGGACAGGGGGTAGGGAATGAGCAGTTCTTC. The V and J genes are TRBV27 and TRBJ2-1, with 11 positions matching TRBD1. The CDR3 is 15 residues long. Trimming removed 4 bases from V and 7 bases from J; junction bases left unmatched: 6. The germline V gene has CDR1 MNHEY and CDR2 SMNVEV (reference sequence).

The rearrangement uses TRBV5-6 and TRBJ1-2; D gene unclear. V was pared by 3 bases and J by 0 bases, with 9 bases between. This CDR3 is built from 14 residues. Germline V CDR1 and CDR2: SGHDT, YYEEEE. DNA of the CDR3: TGTGCCAGCAGCTGGGCAGTAGCTAACTATGGCTACACCTTC. As protein: CASSWAVANYGYTF.

The chain has TRBV30 and TRBJ1-2; no clear D. There are 12 residues in the CDR3. The V gene lost 1 base and the J gene lost 4 bases, with 7 bases spanning the gap. The germline V gene encodes CDR1 GTSNPN and CDR2 SVGIG (reference sequence). CDR3 DNA: TGTGCCTGGAGTGAAGCCTCCTATGGCTACACCTTC. It is translated as CAWSEASYGYTF.

This clone was seen just once. The chain recombines TRBV7-9 with TRBJ1-2; 10 bases match TRBD1. CDR1 is SEHNR, CDR2 FQNEAQ, per germline (reference sequence). V lost 5 bases to trimming and J lost 6 bases; unmatched junction nucleotides: 3. CDR3 length: 13 residues. Here the CDR3 reads CASSLGQGDGYTF. DNA of the CDR3: TGTGCCAGCAGCCTCGGACAGGGGGATGGCTACACCTTC.

The chain recombines TRBV5-1 with TRBJ1-1; perhaps TRBD1 as D (5 bases). Trimming stripped 4 bases from V and 4 bases from J, with 14 bases between. The V gene's germline CDR1 is SGHRS and CDR2 YFSETQ. The CDR3 loop spans 14 amino acids. The CDR3 DNA reads TGCGCCAGCAGCCCCCAGGGTGGTTCCACTGAAGCTTTCTTT. Protein product: CASSPQGGSTEAFF.

This chain connects TRBV21-1 to TRBJ1-5; no DNA check was done on the table's D call, TRBD1. TRBV21-1 is described as a pseudogene. The CDR3 runs 16 residues. DNA of the CDR3: TGTGCCAGCAGCAAAGGTTGCAGTTATAGCAATCAGCCCCAGCATTTT. It codes for CASSKGCSYSNQPQHF.

The chain recombines TRBV2 with TRBJ1-5, with TRBD1 identical over 9 bases. This CDR3 has 14 amino acids. Germline V gene data show CDR1 as SNHLY and CDR2 as FYNNEI. With V trimmed by 4 bases and J by 6 bases, 4 bases remained unmatched. The CDR3 loop is CASSVRQGVQPQHF. CDR3 nucleotides: TGTGCCAGCAGTGTCAGACAGGGGGTTCAGCCCCAGCATTTT. Based on the CDR3 plus reference TRBV2 and TRBJ1-5, the full variable domain is EPEVTQTPSHQVTQMGQEVILRCVPISNHLYFYWYRQILGQKVEFLVSFYNNEISEKSEIFDDQFSVERPDGSNFTLKIRSTKLEDSAMYFCASSVRQGVQPQHFGDGTRLSIL.

The rearrangement joins TRBV19 to TRBJ1-2; the match to TRBD1 covers 8 bases. This CDR3 is built from 13 residues. V was pared by 5 bases and J by 4 bases, with 3 bases of the junction left unmatched. Germline loops: CDR1 LNHDA, CDR2 SQIVND (reference sequence). Here the CDR3 DNA reads TGTGCCAGTAGTGTCACAGGGGGCTATGGCTACACCTTC. It translates to CASSVTGGYGYTF.

This chain connects TRBV15 to TRBJ2-6; D call uncertain. The CDR3 contains 13 residues. Trimming left V 11 bases short and J 0 bases short, with 8 bases between. Germline-derived CDR1 and CDR2 are LNHNV and YYDKDF (reference sequence). The CDR3 sequence is CASQPSGANVLTF. The CDR3 nucleotides read TGTGCCTCACAGCCCTCTGGGGCCAACGTCCTGACTTTC.

V usage is TRBV6-5 and J usage is TRBJ1-1; D might be TRBD1 (5 bases). The CDR3 has 13 amino acids. Germline V gives CDR1 MNHEY, CDR2 SVGAGI. V gave up 2 bases and J gave up 3 bases, with 7 bases separating them. The CDR3 DNA is TGTGCCAGCAGTTACGTGACAGACACTGAAGCTTTCTTT. Amino acid sequence: CASSYVTDTEAFF.

This chain connects TRBV6-1 to TRBJ1-5, with D unresolved. Germline V CDR1 and CDR2: MNHNS, SASEGT. Trimming removed 7 bases from V and 4 bases from J, with 11 bases in between. The CDR3 is 13 amino acids. CDR3 nucleotides: TGTGCCAGCACCCCGAACCAGAATCAGCCCCAGCATTTT. Protein product: CASTPNQNQPQHF.

This clone occurred a few times. The chain links TRBV7-2 to TRBJ2-1; TRBD1 agrees at 11 bases. The ends lost 5 bases at V and 7 bases at J; junction bases unmatched: 10. This CDR3 has 16 amino acids. The germline V gene has CDR1 SGHTA and CDR2 FQGNSA. The CDR3 nucleotides are TGTGCCAGCAGCAAAGAGCCGGGACAGGGGGGAAATGAGCAGTTCTTC. Its protein product is CASSKEPGQGGNEQFF.

This clone was seen just once. V is TRBV18 and J is TRBJ2-7, with TRBD1 identical over 10 bases. V was clipped by 5 bases and J by 1 base; unmatched bases: 2. Germline CDR1 and CDR2: KGHSH and LQKENI. The CDR3 consists of 14 residues. The CDR3 bases are TGTGCCAGCTCAGAGGGACAGGGGTCCTACGAGCAGTACTTC. Translation: CASSEGQGSYEQYF.

The chain has TRBV2 and TRBJ2-3; D is uncertain. This CDR3 is 11 amino acids long. V was shortened by 3 bases and J by 6 bases, with 4 bases between the two germline ends. The germline gives CDR1 SNHLY, CDR2 FYNNEI. CDR3 protein: CASSEEDTQYF. DNA for the CDR3: TGTGCCAGCAGTGAGGAGGATACGCAGTATTTT.

The chain joins TRBV19 to TRBJ1-2; D is perhaps TRBD1 (6 bases). The CDR3 spans 14 residues. V dropped 3 bases and J dropped 3 bases, with 11 bases sitting between them. Germline loops: CDR1 LNHDA, CDR2 SQIVND (reference sequence). The CDR3 DNA is TGTGCCAGTAGTATCTGGGGGGGCGACTATGGCTACACCTTC. As protein: CASSIWGGDYGYTF.

The rearrangement uses TRBV7-3 and TRBJ2-7, with TRBD2 as a possible D gene (6 bases). Per germline, CDR1 SGHTA and CDR2 FQGTGA. The ends were cut back, 5 bases at V and 2 bases at J, with 13 bases in the middle. This CDR3 comprises 14 residues. Here the CDR3 reads CASSPGTGAYEQYF. In nucleotides, the CDR3 is TGTGCCAGCAGCCCCGGGACTGGCGCCTACGAGCAGTACTTC.

The chain couples TRBV5-6 to TRBJ1-1; 7 bases line up with TRBD1. Trimming cost V 0 bases and J 1 base; bases outside gene matches: 3. The length of the CDR3 is 15 residues. Germline V gives CDR1 SGHDT, CDR2 YYEEEE. The CDR3, as DNA: TGTGCCAGCAGCTTGGGACAGGGTGGGAACACTGAAGCTTTCTTT. Its protein is CASSLGQGGNTEAFF.

The count of this clone is one. This chain joins TRBV6-1 and TRBJ2-7; D not certain. Trimming removed 5 bases at V and 1 base at J, with 3 bases between. Per germline, CDR1 MNHNS and CDR2 SASEGT. CDR3 length equals 11 residues. CDR3 loop: CASSPSYEQYF. The DNA for the CDR3 is TGTGCCAGCAGTCCTTCCTACGAGCAGTACTTC.

This clone was detected once. This chain connects TRBV28 to TRBJ2-1, with 9 bases fitting TRBD1. The V gene's germline CDR1 is MDHEN and CDR2 SYDVKM. CDR3 length: 15 amino acids. Losses at the gene ends were 5 bases for V and 6 bases for J; bases not matched to a gene: 8. CDR3 sequence reads: CASSATGQGGNEQFF. CDR3 sequence (DNA): TGTGCCAGCAGTGCCACGGGACAGGGCGGCAATGAGCAGTTCTTC.

This clone has only one observation. The chain has TRBV7-2 and TRBJ2-3, with D possibly TRBD2 on 7 matching bases. Per the germline V gene, CDR1 is SGHTA and CDR2 is FQGNSA. The length of the CDR3 is 16 residues. V shed 2 bases and J shed 5 bases, with 17 bases lying between them. CDR3 in DNA: TGTGCCAGCAGCTTACGTGGGGGGGGCCAGAAAGATACGCAGTATTTT. Its translation: CASSLRGGGQKDTQYF.

The chain links TRBV27 to TRBJ2-1; D gene ambiguous. Looked up from germline, CDR1 is MNHEY and CDR2 is SMNVEV (reference sequence). Deletions cut 5 bases from V and 2 bases from J, with 10 bases between. The CDR3 extends over 14 amino acids. CDR3 loop: CASSLNNPYNEQFF. CDR3 DNA: TGTGCCAGCAGTCTGAACAATCCCTACAATGAGCAGTTCTTC.

The rearrangement uses TRBV6-5 and TRBJ2-1, with 7 bases aligning to TRBD2. With V trimmed by 6 bases and J by 4 bases, 9 bases remained unmatched. This CDR3 spans 15 amino acids. The germline gives CDR1 MNHEY, CDR2 SVGAGI. The CDR3 is CASRNGGSVYNEQFF. The CDR3 bases are TGTGCCAGCAGAAACGGGGGGTCGGTTTACAATGAGCAGTTCTTC.

This rearrangement joins TRBV2 to TRBJ1-4; 7 bases fit TRBD1. The CDR3 sequence is 14 residues long. The junction had 9 bases not matched to a gene; V was cut back by 6 bases and J by 8 bases. Looked up from germline, CDR1 is SNHLY and CDR2 is FYNNEI. CDR3 region: CASSDRVVGEKLFF. The CDR3 region has the DNA TGTGCCAGCAGCGACAGGGTGGTTGGGGAAAAACTGTTTTTT. Together with reference TRBV2 and TRBJ1-4, the CDR3 gives the full variable domain: EPEVTQTPSHQVTQMGQEVILRCVPISNHLYFYWYRQILGQKVEFLVSFYNNEISEKSEIFDDQFSVERPDGSNFTLKIRSTKLEDSAMYFCASSDRVVGEKLFFGSGTQLSVL.

The CDR3 bases are TGTGCCAGTAGTCTAGGCAGGGGGGCCTACGAGCAGTACTTC. It codes for CASSLGRGAYEQYF. The chain joins TRBV19 to TRBJ2-5; the D gene is possibly TRBD1 (7 bases). The J call may be faulty, since TRBJ2-7 better matches the DNA end. The V gene's germline CDR1 is LNHDA and CDR2 SQIVND (reference sequence). The CDR3 loop spans 14 amino acids.

The chain recombines TRBV19 with TRBJ2-1, with D maybe TRBD1 (7 bases). CDR3 size: 16 residues. Germline CDR1 and CDR2: LNHDA and SQIVND (reference sequence). V was shortened by 0 bases and J by 1 base, with 10 bases between the two germline ends. The CDR3 DNA is TGTGCCAGTAGTATAGATCAGGGGGGATCCTACAATGAGCAGTTCTTC. This gives the protein CASSIDQGGSYNEQFF. The full variable domain, rest sourced from reference TRBV19 and TRBJ2-1, is DGGITQSPKYLFRKEGQNVTLSCEQNLNHDAMYWYRQDPGQGLRLIYYSQIVNDFQKGDIAEGYSVSREKKESFPLTVTSAQKNPTAFYLCASSIDQGGSYNEQFFGPGTRLTVL.

This chain links TRBV19 with TRBJ2-7, with 8 nucleotides matching TRBD1. Trimming removed 4 bases from V and 1 base from J; junction bases left unmatched: 12. This CDR3 is 17 amino acids long. Germline V lookup: CDR1 LNHDA, CDR2 SQIVND (reference sequence). The CDR3 sequence is CASSTRSGTGRSYEQYF. For the CDR3, the DNA is TGTGCCAGTAGTACCAGGTCCGGGACAGGTCGATCCTACGAGCAGTACTTC.

The chain combines TRBV7-2 with TRBJ2-3, with 7 bases fitting TRBD1. With V trimmed by 4 bases and J by 6 bases, 4 bases remained unmatched. Germline V gene lookup returns CDR1 SGHTA and CDR2 FQGNSA. The CDR3 contains 13 residues. In DNA form, the CDR3 reads TGTGCCAGCAGCTACAGGGGCTGGGATACGCAGTATTTT. Translated: CASSYRGWDTQYF.